This TCR beta chain stems from a study of blood T cell repertoires in COVID-19 (dated by TCRdb to 2018 to 2020). Background on the whole study: Collaborator samples came from the United States, Italy and Spain and covered acute and convalescent phases of COVID-19. The repertoires were made available in a free public database intended to serve as a resource for research on the immune response to SARS-CoV-2. The prospective study material was composed of cDNA or gDNA derived from T cells, B-cell-depleted T cells, or PBMCs. A de-identified subject ID, COVID-19 status, age in years and sex were almost always included in the sample metadata. HLA class I and class II types, where available, came from metadata supplied by the sample provider rather than from assay-based typing. Deeply sampled blood TCRbeta repertoires from subjects exposed to, actively infected with, or recovered from COVID-19 were included in the dataset. Samples came from the ongoing ImmuneRACE study (first 160 participants) plus 1,254 subjects from 6 global collaborators. The paper's findings and limits, for the study overall: How much clinical and demographic metadata was included differed by source and by participant, and the metadata was provided uncurated.

Notes on this clone: What this receptor recognizes is not known. No base quality information exists; no much larger clone differs at one position.

The immunoSEQ Assay, a bias-controlled multiplex PCR, was used to amplify TCRbeta CDR3 regions from genomic DNA. On the authors' methods: Within the assay, amplification of reference gene primers was used to estimate how many nucleated cells each sample contained. To quantify the absolute abundance of each unique TCRbeta CDR3 rearrangement, sequence reads were collapsed and filtered. For each sample, productive Simpson clonality was calculated as the square root of Simpson's diversity index across productive rearrangements. TCRdb re-hosts the immuneACCESS table, in-frame sequences only. Its copies lack some clones; in the studies checked, an unresolved V gene accounts for under half of them, and the cause for the rest is not known. D and trimming come from the DNA, and the V and J calls and clone size come from that table. This sample lists about 130,000 clones; around 76% were detected once. The ten largest account for roughly 10% of the sample.

The CDR3 numbers 14 residues from cysteine through phenylalanine. Of the read, only the CDR3 DNA is kept; its 42 bases are in frame from base 1. Taken from the germline V gene, the CDR1 and CDR2 loops are MNHEY and SVGAGI. Trimming takes 6 bases from V and 0 bases from J, and the germline ends sit 12 bases apart. Whole blood was collected in K2EDTA tubes by collaborating institutions according to the institutions' own protocols. For TCRbeta analysis, collaborators shipped samples in one of three forms: frozen whole blood, isolated PBMCs, or DNA extracted from either of those sample types. Rearrangement joined TRBV6-5 to TRBJ2-7; the D segment cannot be called with confidence. The sample taken for sequencing was peripheral blood. This TCR was sampled from a human donor in a cohort sampled during active COVID-19. This receptor carries the CDR3 CASRTHVSSYEQYF. The nucleotides are TGTGCCAGCAGAACCCACGTGAGCTCCTACGAGCAGTACTTC.